This T cell receptor beta chain was observed in a study of cytomegalovirus exposure and HLA in healthy donors. General study findings and limits: It emerged from a later analysis that several of the most significant clusters appeared to be linked to common viral pathogens. Using a false discovery rate of 0.05, a later analysis showed that some 16,000 TCR beta sequences were associated with HLA alleles.

Nominally healthy donors were sampled, though unrecorded immune exposures were likely. PCR was performed using 60 Vbeta and 13 Jbeta primers. TCRdb's table, derived via immunoSEQ multiplex PCR, lists solely in-frame clones and lacks some. The sample shows under 200,000 clones, over 70% of them seen only once. Germline V gene data show CDR1 as SEHNR and CDR2 as FQNEAQ (reference sequence). With 5 bases clipped from V and 7 bases from J, the junction kept 7 bases outside the gene matches. The CDR3 has 14 amino acids. As for this clone: Its antigen is not identified.

The specimen sequenced was PBMCs. This chain connects TRBV7-9 to TRBJ2-1; 8 bases are shared with TRBD2. The TCR was taken from a male donor in good health and CMV-seropositive. The chain's CDR3 is CASSIRTSRNEQFF. CDR3 bases: TGTGCCAGCAGCATACGGACTAGCAGGAATGAGCAGTTCTTC.